Each of the 7 T cell receptor beta chains below was sequenced from the same sample in a study of T-cell reconstitution after alpha-beta-depleted transplantation in children. Preparation of the TCRbeta library used unique molecular identifiers. Each CDR3 protein is one row after TCRdb ran MiXCR on the PCR reads. This sample yields a few hundred thousand distinct CDR3 sequences, of which approximately 6.9% are seen a single time; roughly 6% belongs to the top ten. The specimen comprised PBMCs, sampled before TCRalphabeta/CD19-depleted stem cell transplant. Every receptor here comes from a boy aged 2-15 years with acute lymphoblastic leukemia, due to receive a stem cell transplant.

This clonotype showed up just a few times. This chain links TRBV12-3 or TRBV12-4 with TRBJ2-4; no reliable D call. V lost 6 bases and J 8 bases, leaving 14 bases between the germline ends. The CDR3 extends over 13 amino acids. The CDR3 reads CASSSAPLYIQYF. The CDR3 region has the DNA TGTGCCAGCAGCTCAGCCCCCTTATACATTCAGTACTTC.

This clonotype was counted at least ten times. The rearrangement joins TRBV12-3 or TRBV12-4 to TRBJ2-1, with 12 bases fitting TRBD2. The CDR3 length is 18 residues. V lost 2 bases and J lost 0; bases outside the gene matches: 5. CDR3 protein: CASSLPSGGASSYNEQFF. CDR3 coding DNA: TGTGCCAGCAGTTTACCTAGCGGGGGGGCGAGCTCCTACAATGAGCAGTTCTTC.

There are many counts of this clonotype. The V and J genes are TRBV3-1 and TRBJ1-1; D call uncertain. The CDR3 totals 12 residues. The V end was cut by 4 bases, the J end by 7 bases, with 10 bases between. Germline CDR1 LGHDT, CDR2 YNNKEL (reference sequence). The CDR3 sequence: CASSLTGIEAFF. For the CDR3, the DNA is TGTGCCAGCAGCCTCACGGGTATTGAAGCTTTCTTT.

This clonotype has at least ten counts. Mismatch with germline at one junction end may stem from a read error. V and J are TRBV7-2 and TRBJ2-5; D might be TRBD1 or TRBD2, each matching 5 bases. From germline, CDR1 is SGHTA and CDR2 FQGNSA. This CDR3 is built from 14 residues. The CDR3 DNA reads as TGTGCCAGCAGCTCTGGGGGAAGTCAAGGGACCCAGTACTTC. Amino acids: CASSSGGSQGTQYF.

Ten or more counts support this clonotype. The chain recombines TRBV29-1 with TRBJ2-7; D unresolved. V was pared by 5 bases and J by 0 bases, with 11 bases between. The CDR3 spans 13 residues. In germline, CDR1 is SQVTM, CDR2 ANQGSEA. CDR3 nucleotide sequence: TGCAGCGTTCTGGTCCTCAACTCCTACGAGCAGTACTTC. Translated: CSVLVLNSYEQYF.

At least ten counts were recorded for this clonotype. J is TRBJ2-1 and V is TRBV5-1; 7 nucleotides match TRBD1. This CDR3 contains 14 residues. Germline values: CDR1 SGHRS, CDR2 YFSETQ. Trimming took 0 bases from V and 5 from J; bases not matched to a gene: 2. The CDR3 reads CASSLAGTDNEQFF. The CDR3 nucleotides read TGCGCCAGCAGCTTGGCGGGGACAGACAATGAGCAGTTCTTC. Filled out from reference TRBV5-1 and TRBJ2-1, the complete variable domain reads KAGVTQTPRYLIKTRGQQVTLSCSPISGHRSVSWYQQTPGQGLQFLFEYFSETQRNKGNFPGRFSGRQFSNSRSEMNVSTLELGDSALYLCASSLAGTDNEQFFGPGTRLTVL.

This clonotype was recorded a few times. The chain links TRBV3-1 to TRBJ2-5; 9 bases are a match to TRBD2. Germline values: CDR1 LGHDT, CDR2 YNNKEL (reference sequence). This CDR3 is 15 amino acids long. J was trimmed by 2 bases and V by 3 bases; bases with no gene match: 4. The CDR3 DNA reads as TGTGCCAGCAGCCAGTACCTAGCGGGACAAGAGACCCAGTACTTC. Its protein product is CASSQYLAGQETQYF.